The 19 T cell receptor beta chains presented below share a single source sample, sequenced in a study of neurological immune-mediated disorders. TCRdb re-called the 5' RACE reads with MiXCR, one entry per CDR3 protein. There are about 84,000 distinct CDR3 sequences in the sample; approximately 10% occur only once, and under 2% lies in the top ten. The sample taken for sequencing was PBMCs. These receptors were taken from a man aged 35-49 years in good health.

This clonotype was counted ten times or more. This chain uses TRBV9 with TRBJ2-5; D ambiguous. The CDR3 totals 13 residues. Germline V gene lookup returns CDR1 SGDLS and CDR2 YYNGEE. The ends were cut back, 4 bases at V and 3 bases at J, with 10 bases in the middle. CDR3 DNA: TGTGCCAGCAGCCTATCACTTGAAGAGACCCAGTACTTC. Translation: CASSLSLEETQYF.

This clonotype was seen repeatedly, ten times or more. The V and J genes are TRBV20-1 and TRBJ2-1; the D gene is possibly TRBD2 (6 bases). Germline CDR1 and CDR2: DFQATT and SNEGSKA (reference sequence). The CDR3 is 13 residues long. V lost 5 bases and J 3 bases, leaving 11 bases between the germline ends. CDR3 loop: CSASRDFYNEQFF. CDR3 nucleotide sequence: TGCAGTGCTTCCCGGGACTTCTACAATGAGCAGTTCTTC.

This clonotype was seen at least ten times. The chain is built from TRBV9 and TRBJ2-1, with D possibly being TRBD2 (5 bases). Trimming removed 0 bases at V and 2 bases at J, with 9 bases between. The length of the CDR3 is 15 residues. The germline gives CDR1 SGDLS, CDR2 YYNGEE. The CDR3 DNA reads as TGTGCCAGCAGCGTAGGGGGAGAAGCCTACAATGAGCAGTTCTTC. This codes for CASSVGGEAYNEQFF.

This clonotype was observed at least ten times. This chain links TRBV12-3 or TRBV12-4 with TRBJ2-7, with D tentatively TRBD2 (5 bases). V shed 3 bases and J shed 7 bases, with 10 bases lying between them. The CDR3 contains 12 residues. Here the CDR3 reads CASSFWRNEQYF. CDR3 DNA: TGTGCCAGCAGTTTTTGGAGGAATGAGCAGTACTTC.

This clonotype was counted at least ten times. The J gene is TRBJ1-2, the V gene TRBV20-1; possibly TRBD1 for D (5 bases). The CDR3 has 13 residues. Germline CDR1 and CDR2: DFQATT and SNEGSKA (reference sequence). Trimming cost V 0 bases and J 4 bases, with 9 bases left between them. DNA of the CDR3: TGCAGTGCTAGAGAAGGGGCGAGCTATGGCTACACCTTC. This gives the protein CSAREGASYGYTF.

This clonotype was detected many times. The genes are TRBV7-2 and TRBJ2-5, with D possibly matching TRBD2 (6 bases). CDR1 and CDR2 (germline): SGHTA, FQGNSA. The CDR3 has 15 residues. V lost 0 bases and J 5 bases, leaving 13 bases between the germline ends. CDR3 DNA: TGTGCCAGCAGCTTAGCGCGGGACTTCGGGGAGACCCAGTACTTC. Its translation is CASSLARDFGETQYF.

This clonotype was picked up many times. The chain carries TRBV14 and TRBJ2-2; D gene unclear. CDR3 length: 13 residues. CDR1 is SGHDN, CDR2 FVKESK, per germline. V was shortened by 3 bases and J by 2 bases, with 4 bases between the two germline ends. This CDR3 reads CASSHTNTGELFF. CDR3 bases: TGTGCCAGCAGCCACACCAACACCGGGGAGCTGTTTTTT. The whole variable domain, filled in from reference TRBV14 and TRBJ2-2, reads EAGVTQFPSHSVIEKGQTVTLRCDPISGHDNLYWYRRVMGKEIKFLLHFVKESKQDESGMPNNRFLAERTGGTYSTLKVQPAELEDSGVYFCASSHTNTGELFFGEGSRLTVL.

The chain links TRBV20-1 to TRBJ2-5; D gene uncertain. Germline loops: CDR1 DFQATT, CDR2 SNEGSKA (reference sequence). There are 13 residues in the CDR3. The germline V and J ends were trimmed by 5 bases and 5 bases, with 15 bases remaining between them. For the CDR3, the DNA is TGCAGTGCTCCCTCCGGGCCTTGGGAGACCCAGTACTTC. As protein: CSAPSGPWETQYF.

A remark on this clonotype: A much larger clone sits a single nucleotide away, making a read error possible. The chain joins TRBV9 to TRBJ2-6, with D tentatively TRBD1 or TRBD2 (5 bases each). The CDR3 consists of 18 residues. Germline CDR1 and CDR2: SGDLS and YYNGEE. CDR3 nucleotide sequence: TGTGCCAGCAGCGTAGTGGGGGAGCCTGCTTCTGGGGCCAAAGTCCTGACTTTC. This gives the protein CASSVVGEPASGAKVLTF. The full variable domain, rest sourced from reference TRBV9 and TRBJ2-6, is DSGVTQTPKHLITATGQRVTLRCSPRSGDLSVYWYQQSLDQGLQFLIQYYNGEERAKGNILERFSAQQFPDLHSELNLSSLELGDSALYFCASSVVGEPASGAKVLTFGAGSRLTVL.

This clonotype was seen ten or more times. The rearrangement joins TRBV29-1 to TRBJ2-1, with a tentative D call TRBD1 (6 bases). Trimming took 5 bases from V and 2 from J, leaving 13 bases between them. Germline V lookup: CDR1 SQVTM, CDR2 ANQGSEA. This CDR3 is 14 amino acids long. This CDR3 is CSVLGHPTYNEQFF. In DNA, the CDR3 is TGCAGCGTTCTGGGACACCCAACCTACAATGAGCAGTTCTTC.

Notes on this clonotype: Given a much more abundant clone one base away, this may be a read error. The chain carries TRBV20-1 and TRBJ1-1; D remains unclear. Germline values: CDR1 DFQATT, CDR2 SNEGSKA (reference sequence). This CDR3 spans 13 amino acids. V was shortened by 6 bases and J by 2 bases, with 13 bases between the two germline ends. The CDR3: CSAQRDLNTEAFF. The CDR3 DNA reads as TGCAGTGCCCAAAGAGACCTAAACACTGAAGCTTTCTTT.

This clonotype was detected ten times or more. The V and J genes are TRBV28 and TRBJ2-7, with 8 bases identical to TRBD2. Germline CDR1 reads MDHEN; CDR2 reads SYDVKM. The CDR3 runs 16 residues. V shed 2 bases, J shed 7 bases, and the junction held 13 bases outside the gene matches. CDR3 sequence (DNA): TGTGCCAGCAGTTTAAGTCCAGGAGCGGGAGTGGGAGAGCAGTACTTC. This codes for CASSLSPGAGVGEQYF.

Ten or more counts support this clonotype. The rearrangement uses TRBV5-1 and TRBJ2-6, with 7 positions matching TRBD1. V shed 4 bases, J shed 0 bases, and the junction held 4 bases outside the gene matches. Looked up from germline, CDR1 is SGHRS and CDR2 is YFSETQ. CDR3 length: 16 residues. CDR3 amino acids: CASSRDSPSGANVLTF. DNA of the CDR3: TGCGCCAGCAGCCGGGACAGCCCCTCTGGGGCCAACGTCCTGACTTTC.

This clonotype was detected ten times or more. The genes are TRBV28 and TRBJ2-6, with D unclear. This CDR3 region has 13 residues. V lost 7 bases and J lost 1, with 5 bases in between. CDR1 is MDHEN and CDR2 is SYDVKM in the germline V gene. The CDR3 loop is CASTESGANVLTF. CDR3 in DNA: TGTGCCAGCACCGAGTCTGGGGCCAACGTCCTGACTTTC.

This sequence joins TRBV5-1 and TRBJ2-3, with D perhaps matching TRBD1 (5 bases). Trimming left V 0 bases short and J 4 bases short, with 12 bases between. The CDR3 sequence is 15 residues long. Germline CDR1 SGHRS, CDR2 YFSETQ. The CDR3 sequence: CASSLGQTVADTQYF. The CDR3 DNA reads as TGCGCCAGCAGCTTGGGACAGACCGTCGCAGATACGCAGTATTTT.

This clonotype rates as medium-sized. The chain recombines TRBV20-1 with TRBJ2-2; 8 positions match TRBD1. With 5 bases clipped from V and 5 bases from J, the junction kept 10 bases outside the gene matches. The CDR3 extends over 15 amino acids. Germline lookup yields CDR1 DFQATT and CDR2 SNEGSKA (reference sequence). CDR3 nucleotides: TGCAGTGCTCTTGGGCTGACAGGGGTGACCGGGGAGCTGTTTTTT. This codes for CSALGLTGVTGELFF.

In this sample, this clonotype turned up many times. The chain recombines TRBV10-3 with TRBJ2-3; weak D call: TRBD2 (6 bases). Germline CDR1 is ENHRY and CDR2 is SYGVKD. The ends were cut back, 10 bases at V and 0 bases at J, with 17 bases in the middle. The CDR3 sequence is 15 residues long. The CDR3, as DNA: TGTGCCACCACCCAGCGGGCCGTGAGCACAGATACGCAGTATTTT. Its translation is CATTQRAVSTDTQYF.

Worth noting for this clonotype: The junction and the germline gene differ at one end; a read error may be behind it. V gene TRBV11-2 combines with J gene TRBJ2-5; perhaps TRBD1 as D (5 bases). Germline CDR1 reads SGHAT; CDR2 reads FQNNGV. The CDR3 is made up of 14 amino acids. The CDR3 bases are TGTGCCAGCAGCCGACGCCCAGGACAAGAGACCCGGTACTTC. Translating gives CASSRRPGQETRYF.

At least ten counts were recorded for this clonotype. The rearrangement uses TRBV28 and TRBJ2-7; 9 nucleotides agree with TRBD1. CDR3 length: 18 amino acids. The germline V gene encodes CDR1 MDHEN and CDR2 SYDVKM. The V gene end was trimmed by 3 bases and the J gene end by 0 bases; junction bases not matched to a gene: 12. CDR3 DNA: TGTGCCAGCAGTTTGAAGGGTAGGGACAGGGCCTTCTCCTACGAGCAGTACTTC. Protein sequence: CASSLKGRDRAFSYEQYF.